A selection of T cell receptor beta chains follows, all from one sample in a study of blood T cell repertoires in COVID-19. Using immunoSEQ multiplex PCR, the repertoire was profiled, and TCRdb retains in-frame clones only, with some absent. This sample has 140,000 to 150,000 clones; around three quarters occur once, and the top ten carry about 4%. The specimen sequenced was peripheral blood. The receptors shown here come from a man aged 55 to 70 with acute or convalescent COVID-19. Each CDR3 is given with its conserved first and last residue. Fields, in order: J gene, V gene, D gene, CDR3 length, clone size, CDR3 DNA, CDR3 protein. D genes are given only for firm matches. Not all rows give a size; the values are once, few, many and, for expanded clones, a class.

TRBJ1-3 | TRBV7-8 | . | 16 | . | TGTGCCAGCAGCTTAGATAGTCCGGACTTGGGGAACACCATATATTTT | CASSLDSPDLGNTIYF
TRBJ2-3 | TRBV9 | TRBD2 | 17 | . | TGTGCCAGCAGCCACCGACTAGCGGGAGGACTCACAGATACGCAGTATTTT | CASSHRLAGGLTDTQYF
TRBJ1-5 | TRBV11-2 | . | 13 | few | TGTGCCAGCAGCTTGTGGGAGAATCAGCCCCAGCATTTT | CASSLWENQPQHF
TRBJ2-1 | TRBV29-1 | TRBD2 | 12 | few | TGCAGCGTTTCGACTAGCTCGGATGAGCAGTTCTTC | CSVSTSSDEQFF
TRBJ2-7 | TRBV7-9 | TRBD1 | 14 | . | TGTGCCAGCAGCTTTGGACAGGGGTTCATCGAGCAGTACTTC | CASSFGQGFIEQYF
TRBJ2-4 | TRBV18 | . | 14 | once | TGTGCCAGCTCACCTCAGACCGGGAAGGACATTCAGTACTTC | CASSPQTGKDIQYF
TRBJ2-3 | TRBV6-5 | . | 14 | few | TGTGCCAGCAGTTACGCAGCGGTCACAGATACGCAGTATTTT | CASSYAAVTDTQYF
TRBJ2-5 | TRBV5-5 | TRBD1 | 14 | . | TGTGCCAGCAGCAAACAGGGGGCGGAAGAGACCCAGTACTTC | CASSKQGAEETQYF
TRBJ2-7 | TRBV28 | . | 12 | . | TGTGCCAGCAGGGGACTGCTCCACGAGCAGTACTTC | CASRGLLHEQYF
TRBJ1-4 | TRBV5-1 | . | 17 | . | TGCGCCAGCAGCTTGGAACCCCCCCAGGCAACTAATGAAAAACTGTTTTTT | CASSLEPPQATNEKLFF
TRBJ1-1 | TRBV27 | TRBD1 | 14 | . | TGTGCCAGCAGTTTAACCGGACAGGGCACTGAAGCTTTCTTT | CASSLTGQGTEAFF
TRBJ1-2 | TRBV7-3 | . | 21 | . | TGTGCCAGCAGCTTAAGTCGGCACAGGGAGGGAGGCGGTTCCTTAAACTATGGCTACACCTTC | CASSLSRHREGGGSLNYGYTF
TRBJ2-2 | TRBV12-3/TRBV12-4 | . | 10 | . | TGTGCCAGCGGAGGCGGGGAGCTGTTTTTT | CASGGGELFF
TRBJ2-7 | TRBV11-2 | . | 14 | . | TGTGCCAGCAGCTTAGAGGGAGGACCCTACGAGCAGTACTTC | CASSLEGGPYEQYF
TRBJ2-7 | TRBV28 | . | 14 | . | TGTGCCAGCAGTTTAGCACTAGTAGGTTACGAGCAGTACTTC | CASSLALVGYEQYF
TRBJ2-7 | TRBV6-5 | . | 15 | . | TGTGCCAGCCTTCAGGGTTATTCTGGCACCTACGAGCAGTACTTC | CASLQGYSGTYEQYF
TRBJ2-7 | TRBV27 | . | 13 | few | TGTGCCAGCAGTCGGACAGTCTCCTACGAGCAGTACTTC | CASSRTVSYEQYF
TRBJ2-1 | TRBV5-1 | TRBD2 | 16 | . | TGCGCCAGCAGCACCCCGGGACTAGCGGGAGCGGGAGAGCAGTTCTTC | CASSTPGLAGAGEQFF
TRBJ2-7 | TRBV6-5 | TRBD2 | 13 | . | TGTGCCAGCGGGCGGGAGGGTACCTACGAGCAGTACTTC | CASGREGTYEQYF
TRBJ2-3 | TRBV10-1 | . | 15 | . | TGCGCCACTACGGACCGGGATAAGGCGGGAGATACGCAGTATTTT | CATTDRDKAGDTQYF
TRBJ2-3 | TRBV5-1 | TRBD2 | 15 | . | TGCGCCAGCAGCGAACTAGCGGGAGTGATTCGTACGCAGTATTTT | CASSELAGVIRTQYF
TRBJ2-3 | TRBV27 | . | 19 | once | TGTGCCAGCAGTCCAAAACCTCCGGGACTCGGGCGCACCACAGATACGCAGTATTTT | CASSPKPPGLGRTTDTQYF
TRBJ2-7 | TRBV5-1 | TRBD2 | 18 | . | TGCGCCAGCAGCTTGGGGGGACTAGCGGGAGGCTCCTCCTACGAGCAGTACTTC | CASSLGGLAGGSSYEQYF
TRBJ2-1 | TRBV11-2 | TRBD2 | 15 | few | TGTGCCAGCAGCTTAGACGGGGGAGGGCCCCGTGAGCAGTTCTTC | CASSLDGGGPREQFF
TRBJ1-2 | TRBV5-1 | . | 14 | . | TGCGCCAGCAATTTCGGGCAGGGTGGCTATGGCTACACCTTC | CASNFGQGGYGYTF
TRBJ2-7 | TRBV18 | . | 14 | few | TGTGCCAGCTCACCTCGACCTGAGGTCTACGAGCAGTACTTC | CASSPRPEVYEQYF
TRBJ1-6 | TRBV27 | . | 18 | . | TGTGCCAGCAGCTCCACCCCCCCGGGGAGCTCCTATAATTCACCCCTCCACTTT | CASSSTPPGSSYNSPLHF
TRBJ1-6 | TRBV19 | TRBD1 | 14 | . | TGTGCCAGTACCCCCGACAGGGGATATTCACCCCTCCACTTT | CASTPDRGYSPLHF
TRBJ2-3 | TRBV5-1 | TRBD2 | 16 | . | TGCGCCAGCAGCATGGGACTAGCGGGTTACACAGATACGCAGTATTTT | CASSMGLAGYTDTQYF
TRBJ2-7 | TRBV13 | . | 12 | . | TGTGCCAGCAGCTTAGGCACTAACGAGCAGTACTTC | CASSLGTNEQYF
TRBJ2-1 | TRBV10-3 | . | 14 | few | TGTGCCATCAGTGTGCTCAGCTCCTACAATGAGCAGTTCTTC | CAISVLSSYNEQFF
TRBJ2-7 | TRBV2 | . | 14 | . | TGTGCCAGCAGCACGGAGGGAATTGGGTACGAGCAGTACTTC | CASSTEGIGYEQYF
TRBJ1-1 | TRBV6-1 | . | 14 | . | TGTGCCAGCAGTGAAGGGCAGGCGAACACTGAAGCTTTCTTT | CASSEGQANTEAFF
TRBJ2-5 | TRBV18 | . | 13 | . | TGTGCCAGCTCACCTGCGGCTGGAGAGACCCAGTACTTC | CASSPAAGETQYF
TRBJ1-2 | TRBV19 | TRBD1 | 15 | . | TGTGCCAGTAGTCAAGGGACAGGGCCTAACTATGGCTACACCTTC | CASSQGTGPNYGYTF
TRBJ2-1 | TRBV5-1 | . | 13 | . | TGCGCCAGCAGCCCCTCCGGGGACAATGAGCAGTTCTTC | CASSPSGDNEQFF
TRBJ2-1 | TRBV7-7 | TRBD1 | 15 | . | TGTGCCAGCAGCCTACCCGGGACAGTAGGACTTGAGCAGTTCTTC | CASSLPGTVGLEQFF
TRBJ1-1 | TRBV27 | . | 15 | . | TGTGCCAGCAGCTCTTACTACAGGGTAGACACTGAAGCTTTCTTT | CASSSYYRVDTEAFF
TRBJ1-6 | TRBV6-1 | TRBD1 | 17 | many | TGTGCCAGCAGTGAAATAGGCTTCGGGACAGGGGAATCACCCCTCCACTTT | CASSEIGFGTGESPLHF
TRBJ2-3 | TRBV7-8 | . | 16 | . | TGTGCCAGCAGCCCAAGGACAATTATTAGCACAGATACGCAGTATTTT | CASSPRTIISTDTQYF
TRBJ1-2 | TRBV3-1/TRBV3-2 | . | 16 | . | TGTGCCAGCAGTTTCGGAGGAGGGACTGAGATTAGTGGCTACACCTTC | CASSFGGGTEISGYTF
TRBJ2-7 | TRBV5-6 | TRBD1 | 13 | . | TGTGCCAGCAGCCTGGACAGGGTCAACGAGCAGTACTTC | CASSLDRVNEQYF
TRBJ1-3 | TRBV5-5 | TRBD1 | 16 | . | TGTGCCAGCAGCTTGTGGGGACAGGGCTCTGGAAACACCATATATTTT | CASSLWGQGSGNTIYF
TRBJ2-3 | TRBV10-3 | TRBD2 | 16 | . | TGTGCCATCGCCCTAGCGGGAGGGTTTTTCACAGATACGCAGTATTTT | CAIALAGGFFTDTQYF
TRBJ2-2 | TRBV2 | TRBD2 | 16 | . | TGTGCCAGCAGACGACTAGCGGGAGAGATCACCGGGGAGCTGTTTTTT | CASRRLAGEITGELFF
TRBJ2-1 | TRBV21-1 | . | 17 | . | TGTGCCAGCAGCAAAGTAGGGGGGGGAAAAAAACACAATGAGCAGTTCTTC | CASSKVGGGKKHNEQFF
TRBJ2-1 | TRBV7-8 | . | 13 | . | TGTGCCAGCAGCCACGACGGCCGACGGGGGCAGTTCTTC | CASSHDGRRGQFF
TRBJ2-7 | TRBV28 | . | 16 | few | TGTGCCAGCAGTTCTCCGGGAGCCCGCGGTTCATCTAACCGGTACTTC | CASSSPGARGSSNRYF
TRBJ2-2 | TRBV2 | TRBD1 | 15 | many | TGTGCCAGCAGGGAACAGGGGGCGAGTAGCGGGGAGCTGTTTTTT | CASREQGASSGELFF
TRBJ2-3 | TRBV5-1 | . | 14 | . | TGCGCCAGCAGCTTGCGCGGGAGCACAGATACGCAGTATTTT | CASSLRGSTDTQYF
TRBJ2-7 | TRBV27 | TRBD2 | 16 | few | TGTGCCAGCAGTGGGACTAGCGGGATCTCAACCTACGAGCAGTACTTC | CASSGTSGISTYEQYF
TRBJ2-3 | TRBV28 | . | 16 | . | TGTGCCAGCAGATCCGACAGGTCTTCGAGGACAGATACGCAGTATTTT | CASRSDRSSRTDTQYF
TRBJ1-5 | TRBV18 | TRBD1 | 16 | . | TGTGCCAGCTCCCCCGGGACAGAGAATAGCAATCAGCCCCAGCATTTT | CASSPGTENSNQPQHF
TRBJ2-5 | TRBV5-1 | TRBD2 | 15 | once | TGCGCCAGCGTAAAGGGACTAGCGGGAGTGGAGACCCAGTACTTC | CASVKGLAGVETQYF